The next 17 T cell receptor beta chains were all read from a single sample in a study of lymphopenia after photon versus proton radiotherapy. Measured with immunoSEQ multiplex PCR; TCRdb has only the in-frame clones, and not every one. The sample yields about 40,000 clones, around 84% seen once. Sequences were derived from peripheral blood, sampled from a patient treated with proton-based radiotherapy. The source of these receptors is a woman aged 65 to 85 with pancreatic cancer. Some clones in this sample may be carry-over from other donors' samples.

V is TRBV6-1 and J is TRBJ1-2, with TRBD1 matching over 8 bases. CDR3 length: 14 residues. Germline CDR1 and CDR2: MNHNS and SASEGT. V gave up 6 bases and J gave up 4 bases; unmatched junction bases: 7. CDR3 sequence reads: CASSPGTGLYGYTF. For the CDR3, the DNA is TGTGCCAGCAGCCCCGGGACAGGCCTCTATGGCTACACCTTC.

The CDR3 bases are TGCGCCAGCAGCTTGCCCGACAGTTACGAGCAGTACTTC. Translated: CASSLPDSYEQYF. The chain employs TRBV5-1 and TRBJ2-7; tentative D call: TRBD1 (5 bases). Germline V lookup: CDR1 SGHRS, CDR2 YFSETQ. The CDR3 has 13 residues. Trimming left V 1 base short and J 4 bases short, with 9 bases between.

The chain is built from TRBV6-1 and TRBJ2-1; D possibly matches TRBD1 or TRBD2 (7 bases each). This CDR3 contains 15 residues. CDR1 is MNHNS and CDR2 is SASEGT in the germline V gene. Trimming cost V 1 base and J 9 bases, with 16 bases left between them. This CDR3 is CASSEGLAAGGEQFF. The CDR3 DNA follows: TGTGCCAGCAGTGAAGGCCTAGCGGCAGGGGGTGAGCAGTTCTTC.

The rearrangement uses TRBV4-2 and TRBJ2-5; D is perhaps TRBD1 or TRBD2 (5 bases each). Trimming removed 6 bases at V and 7 bases at J, with 15 bases between. CDR1 and CDR2 from the germline V gene are LGHNA and YNFKEQ. The CDR3 has 13 amino acids. The CDR3 DNA sequence: TGTGCCAGCAGTGGGACGGCGTCTGGGACCCAGTACTTC. Its protein is CASSGTASGTQYF.

This clone was recorded only once. The CDR3 sequence is CASSITSGGRGEQFF. The CDR3 bases are TGTGCCAGTAGTATAACTAGCGGCGGAAGGGGTGAGCAGTTCTTC. The chain couples TRBV19 to TRBJ2-1; 8 bases fit TRBD2. CDR1 and CDR2 from the germline V gene are LNHDA and SQIVND (reference sequence). The CDR3 contains 15 residues. With V trimmed by 2 bases and J by 9 bases, 9 bases remained unmatched.

V gene TRBV28 combines with J gene TRBJ1-4, with 11 positions matching TRBD1. The CDR3 has 16 amino acids. The V gene end was trimmed by 5 bases and the J gene end by 8 bases; junction bases not matched to a gene: 10. The germline V gene encodes CDR1 MDHEN and CDR2 SYDVKM. This chain's CDR3 is CASSPPDRGRGEKLFF. The CDR3 coding sequence is TGTGCCAGCAGTCCCCCGGACAGGGGGCGAGGAGAAAAACTGTTTTTT.

The chain combines TRBV6-1 with TRBJ2-3, with D hard to call. In germline, CDR1 is MNHNS, CDR2 SASEGT. The CDR3 covers 14 residues. V lost 6 bases and J lost 0, with 10 bases in between. The CDR3 loop is CASRSLSSTDTQYF. In nucleotides, the CDR3 is TGTGCCAGCAGGTCCCTTTCTAGCACAGATACGCAGTATTTT.

As to this clone: The junction departs from the called germline gene at one end, perhaps through a read error. The chain joins TRBV13 to TRBJ1-5; no clear D. This CDR3 has 15 residues. The V gene's germline CDR1 is PRHDT and CDR2 FYEKMQ (reference sequence). The DNA for the CDR3 is TGTGCCAGCAGCTTAGGTTGGGGTAGCGATCAGCCCCAGCATTTT. Amino acids: CASSLGWGSDQPQHF.

This clone appeared a single time. The chain employs TRBV2 and TRBJ2-1; possible D gene TRBD2, 6 bases. V dropped 1 base and J dropped 4 bases, with 20 bases sitting between them. Germline V gene sequence: CDR1 SNHLY, CDR2 FYNNEI. This CDR3 contains 18 residues. For the CDR3, the DNA is TGTGCCAGCAGTGAAGACTTTAAAGTTTCGCGGGAATACAATGAGCAGTTCTTC. Protein product: CASSEDFKVSREYNEQFF.

V gene TRBV28 combines with J gene TRBJ1-6; no clear D. From germline, CDR1 is MDHEN and CDR2 SYDVKM. V lost 3 bases to trimming and J lost 7 bases, with 7 bases between them. This CDR3 region has 13 residues. The CDR3 DNA sequence: TGTGCCAGCAGTTTCATCCTCAATTCACCCCTCCACTTT. It encodes CASSFILNSPLHF. The full variable domain, completed using reference TRBV28 and TRBJ1-6, is DVKVTQSSRYLVKRTGEKVFLECVQDMDHENMFWYRQDPGLGLRLIYFSYDVKMKEKGDIPEGYSVSREKKERFSLILESASTNQTSMYLCASSFILNSPLHFGNGTRLTVT.

This clone occurred once. The chain recombines TRBV7-2 with TRBJ2-3, with 8 bases identical to TRBD2. CDR1 is SGHTA, CDR2 FQGNSA, per germline. The CDR3 sequence is 15 residues long. V lost 4 bases and J lost 3; bases outside the gene matches: 6. The DNA for the CDR3 is TGTGCCAGCAGCTCCATAGCGGGAATTACAGATACGCAGTATTTT. The encoded protein is CASSSIAGITDTQYF.

V gene TRBV9 combines with J gene TRBJ2-1; TRBD1 is a possible D gene (6 bases). The germline V gene encodes CDR1 SGDLS and CDR2 YYNGEE. The V end lost 2 bases, the J end lost 2 bases, and 8 bases lay between the germline ends. The CDR3 covers 14 residues. Here the CDR3 reads CASSVQGTYNEQFF. CDR3 coding DNA: TGTGCCAGCAGCGTCCAGGGGACCTACAATGAGCAGTTCTTC.

This clone was counted once. This chain joins TRBV19 and TRBJ2-6, with 9 bases matching TRBD2. Trimming removed 3 bases from V and 2 bases from J; junction bases left unmatched: 8. The CDR3 consists of 18 residues. Germline V lookup: CDR1 LNHDA, CDR2 SQIVND (reference sequence). The CDR3 DNA reads TGTGCCAGTAGTATCGCTGGGCCTAGCGGGACTGGGGCCAACGTCCTGACTTTC. Translated, it gives CASSIAGPSGTGANVLTF. Using reference TRBV19 and TRBJ2-6 for the parts outside the CDR3, the full variable domain is DGGITQSPKYLFRKEGQNVTLSCEQNLNHDAMYWYRQDPGQGLRLIYYSQIVNDFQKGDIAEGYSVSREKKESFPLTVTSAQKNPTAFYLCASSIAGPSGTGANVLTFGAGSRLTVL.

The J gene is TRBJ2-1, the V gene TRBV5-6; maybe TRBD2 (5 bases). The CDR3 has 15 residues. The V gene lost 0 bases and the J gene lost 0 bases, with 7 bases spanning the gap. Germline V gene data show CDR1 as SGHDT and CDR2 as YYEEEE. The CDR3 reads CASSLGGLSYNEQFF. Written as DNA, the CDR3 is TGTGCCAGCAGCTTGGGAGGGCTCTCCTACAATGAGCAGTTCTTC.

The rearrangement joins TRBV5-8 to TRBJ2-7; 7 nucleotides agree with TRBD2. The trim removed 1 base at V and 2 bases at J, leaving 3 bases unmatched. The CDR3 runs to 14 residues. CDR1 is SGHTS, CDR2 YDEGEE, per germline. The CDR3: CASSLRLAPYEQYF. In DNA, the CDR3 is TGTGCCAGCAGCTTGCGACTAGCACCCTACGAGCAGTACTTC. The full variable domain, completed using reference TRBV5-8 and TRBJ2-7, is EAGVTQSPTHLIKTRGQQATLRCSPISGHTSVYWYQQALGLGLQFLLWYDEGEERNRGNFPPRFSGRQFPNYSSELNVNALELEDSALYLCASSLRLAPYEQYFGPGTRLTVT.

V is TRBV19 and J is TRBJ2-6; no firm D call. Per germline, CDR1 LNHDA and CDR2 SQIVND (reference sequence). This CDR3 has 17 residues. Trimming shortened V by 4 bases and J by 0 bases, and 13 bases separated the two germline ends. The CDR3 protein is CASSKRDVNSGANVLTF. CDR3 sequence (DNA): TGTGCCAGTAGTAAGCGTGACGTGAACTCTGGGGCCAACGTCCTGACTTTC.

V gene TRBV28 combines with J gene TRBJ2-5; TRBD1 matches 12 bases. The germline V gene has CDR1 MDHEN and CDR2 SYDVKM. CDR3 length equals 18 residues. J lost 5 bases, V lost 5 bases, and 15 bases had no gene match. The CDR3, as DNA: TGTGCCAGCAGTCACCAGCCCGGGACAGGGGGCGGTTGGGAGACCCAGTACTTC. As protein: CASSHQPGTGGGWETQYF.